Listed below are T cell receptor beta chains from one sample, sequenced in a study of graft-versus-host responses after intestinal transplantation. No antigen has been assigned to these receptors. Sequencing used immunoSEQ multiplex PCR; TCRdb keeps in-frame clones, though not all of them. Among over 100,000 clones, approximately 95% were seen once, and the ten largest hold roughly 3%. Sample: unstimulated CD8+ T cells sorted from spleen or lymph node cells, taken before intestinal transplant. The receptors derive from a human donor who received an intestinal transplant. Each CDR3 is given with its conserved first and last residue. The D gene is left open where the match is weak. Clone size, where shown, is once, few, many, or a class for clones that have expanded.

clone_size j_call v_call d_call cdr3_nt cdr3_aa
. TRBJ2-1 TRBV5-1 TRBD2 TGCGCCAGCAGCCCCCTAGCGGGAGTGGATGAGCAGTTCTTC CASSPLAGVDEQFF
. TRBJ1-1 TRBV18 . TGTGCCAGCTCACCTAGAGGGGGCACTGAAGCTTTCTTT CASSPRGGTEAFF
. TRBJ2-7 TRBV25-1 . TGTGCCAGCAGTTCGATTCCCACCAAAGGGTTTGGTTTGGACGAGCAGTACTTC CASSSIPTKGFGLDEQYF
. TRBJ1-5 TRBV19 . TGTGCCAGTAGTCCGCAGGGAGGGGCATCTGGCAATCAGCCCCAGCATTTT CASSPQGGASGNQPQHF
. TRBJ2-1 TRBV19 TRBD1 TGTGCCAGTGGGGACCCAGGGGGTGGCAATGAGCAGTTCTTC CASGDPGGGNEQFF
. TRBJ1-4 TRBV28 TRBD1 TGTGCCAGCAGTCCCAGGTGGACAGGGGGCGAGGAAAAACTGTTTTTT CASSPRWTGGEEKLFF
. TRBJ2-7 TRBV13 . TGTGCCAGCAGCCTAGGGGACATCGTTTACGAGCAGTACTTC CASSLGDIVYEQYF
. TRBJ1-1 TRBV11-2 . TGTGCCAGCAGCTTAGGGCAGGTAATGAACACTGAAGCTTTCTTT CASSLGQVMNTEAFF
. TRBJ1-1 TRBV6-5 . TGTGCCAGCAGTTCTGGGACAAGGGCGAACACTGAAGCTTTCTTT CASSSGTRANTEAFF
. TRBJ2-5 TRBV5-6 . TGTGCCAGCAGCTTGGGGTGGAAAGAGACCCAGTACTTC CASSLGWKETQYF
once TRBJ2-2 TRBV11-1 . TGTGCCAGCAGCTTCAGGGGAGCTGGCGGGGAGCTGTTTTTT CASSFRGAGGELFF
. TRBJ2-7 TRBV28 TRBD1 TGTGCCAGCAGTTTCAGGCCAGGGGGCTCCTACGAGCAGTACTTC CASSFRPGGSYEQYF
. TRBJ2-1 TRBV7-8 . TGTGCCAGCAGCTTTAGTATAGATGAGCAGTTCTTC CASSFSIDEQFF
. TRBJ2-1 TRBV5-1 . TGCGCCAGCAGCTTGGGGGGGACTTTCTCCCCCGGGTCCTACAATGAGCAGTTCTTC CASSLGGTFSPGSYNEQFF
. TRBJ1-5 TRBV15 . TGTGCCACCAGCAGATGGGGGAATCAGCCCCAGCATTTT CATSRWGNQPQHF
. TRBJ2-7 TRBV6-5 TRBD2 TGTGCCAGCAGTTACTCGGGACTAGCGGGAGCCACCGAGCAGTACTTC CASSYSGLAGATEQYF
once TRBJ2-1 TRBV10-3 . TGTGCCATCAGTGCCGGCAGGGGCTACGACAATGAGCAGTTCTTC CAISAGRGYDNEQFF
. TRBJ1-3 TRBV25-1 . TGTGCCAGCAGTCTTGGCCCCTCTGGAAACACCATATATTTT CASSLGPSGNTIYF
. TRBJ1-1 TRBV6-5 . TGTGCCAGCAGTTACAGTGATATGAACACTGAAGCTTTCTTT CASSYSDMNTEAFF
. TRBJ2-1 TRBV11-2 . TGTGCCAGCAGCCGCCTCAAACAGGTGGGCTACAATGAGCAGTTCTTC CASSRLKQVGYNEQFF
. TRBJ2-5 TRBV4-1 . TGCGCCAGCAGCCAAGTAAAGGGGATCGAGACCCAGTACTTC CASSQVKGIETQYF
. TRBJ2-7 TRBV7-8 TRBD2 TGTGCCAGCAGCTTAACACTAGCGGGATCCGGGGAGCAGTACTTC CASSLTLAGSGEQYF
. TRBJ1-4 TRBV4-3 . TGCGCCAGCAGCCAAGAGTACAGGGCAAATGAAAAACTGTTTTTT CASSQEYRANEKLFF
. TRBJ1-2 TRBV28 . TGTGCCAGCACCCCCATTATAATCTACTCAAATGGCTACACCTTC CASTPIIIYSNGYTF
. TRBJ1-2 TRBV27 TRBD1 TGTGCCAGCAGTCCGGACAGGGGGCATGGCTACACCTTC CASSPDRGHGYTF
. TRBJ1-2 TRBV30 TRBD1 TGTGCCTGGACGACCGGGACAGGCGGGGGCTACACCTTC CAWTTGTGGGYTF
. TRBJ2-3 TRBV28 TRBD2 TGTGCCAGCAAGAGGACTAGTGACACAGATACGCAGTATTTT CASKRTSDTDTQYF
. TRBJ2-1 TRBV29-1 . TGCAGCGCCAGGGGTCGCAATGAGCAGTTCTTC CSARGRNEQFF
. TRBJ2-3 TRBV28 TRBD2 TGTGCCAGCAGTCAATCTAGCGGAAGCACAGATACGCAGTATTTT CASSQSSGSTDTQYF
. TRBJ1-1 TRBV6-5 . TGTGCCAGCACCCTTAAGTCCGGGTTAGGAACTGAAGCTTTCTTT CASTLKSGLGTEAFF
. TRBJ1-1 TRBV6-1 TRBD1 TGTGCCAGCAGTGAAGCCCCGACAGGGGACACTGAAGCTTTCTTT CASSEAPTGDTEAFF
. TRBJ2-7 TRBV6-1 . TGTGCCAGCAGTGAAAGCGAGACCCTGGTTACCTCCTACGAGCAGTACTTC CASSESETLVTSYEQYF
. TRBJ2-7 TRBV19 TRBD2 TGTGCCAGTAGTGGAGGACTAGCGGGAGGGGATGAGCAGTACTTC CASSGGLAGGDEQYF
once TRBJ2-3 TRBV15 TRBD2 TGTGCCACCAGCAGAGATAGGACTAGCATAAGCACAGATACGCAGTATTTT CATSRDRTSISTDTQYF
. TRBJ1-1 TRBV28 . TGTGCCAGCAGTTTCGGGCGGTTGAACACTGAAGCTTTCTTT CASSFGRLNTEAFF
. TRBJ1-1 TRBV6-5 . TGTGCCAGCAGTTATAGTCCAGGGAACACTGAAGCTTTCTTT CASSYSPGNTEAFF
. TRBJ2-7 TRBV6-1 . TGTGCCAGCCTTACCCTGCCAGACCCAACCTACGAGCAGTACTTC CASLTLPDPTYEQYF
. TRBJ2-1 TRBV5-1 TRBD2 TGCGCCAGCAGCATTAGCGGGAGGGGTGAGCAGTTCTTC CASSISGRGEQFF
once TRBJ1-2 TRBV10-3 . TGTGCCATCAGTGATCAGGGTGGGCACTATGGCTACACCTTC CAISDQGGHYGYTF